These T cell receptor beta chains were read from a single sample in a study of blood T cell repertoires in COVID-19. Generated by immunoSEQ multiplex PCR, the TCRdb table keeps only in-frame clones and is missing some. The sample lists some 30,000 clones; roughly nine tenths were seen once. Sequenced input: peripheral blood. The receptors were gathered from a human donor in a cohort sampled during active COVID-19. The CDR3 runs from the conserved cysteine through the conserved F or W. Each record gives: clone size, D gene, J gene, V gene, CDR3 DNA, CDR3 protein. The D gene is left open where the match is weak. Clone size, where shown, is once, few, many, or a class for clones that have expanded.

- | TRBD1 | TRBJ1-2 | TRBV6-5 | TGTGCCAGCAGTTACTTACCAGGGGGTGGCTATGGCTACACCTTC | CASSYLPGGGYGYTF
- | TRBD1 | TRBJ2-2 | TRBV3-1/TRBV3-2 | TGTGCCAGCAGCACCCGACAGGGGGCCACCGGGGAGCTGTTTTTT | CASSTRQGATGELFF
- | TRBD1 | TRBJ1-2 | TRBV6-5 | TGTGCCAGCAGTACCCTGACAGGGATCTATGGCTACACCTTC | CASSTLTGIYGYTF
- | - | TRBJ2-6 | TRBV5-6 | TGTGCCAGCAGCTTGGGAACTCTCGGGGCCAACGTCCTGACTTTC | CASSLGTLGANVLTF
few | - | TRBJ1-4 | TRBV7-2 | TGTGCCAGCAGGGTTGCTCCCGGAGGTGGTGAAAAACTGTTTTTT | CASRVAPGGGEKLFF
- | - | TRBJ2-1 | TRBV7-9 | TGTGCCACCTTGGAGACTCCCTCCTACAATGAGCAGTTCTTC | CATLETPSYNEQFF
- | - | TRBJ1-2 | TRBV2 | TGTGCCAGCAGTGAACCGATCAGGGCTCCCTATGGCTACACCTTC | CASSEPIRAPYGYTF
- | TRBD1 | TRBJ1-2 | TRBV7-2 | TGTGCCAGCAGCCAGGGACAGGGGGACTATGGCTACACCTTC | CASSQGQGDYGYTF
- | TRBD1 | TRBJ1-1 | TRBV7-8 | TGTGCCAGCAGCTACAGGGGGCTTGAAGCTTTCTTT | CASSYRGLEAFF
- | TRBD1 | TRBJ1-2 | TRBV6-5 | TGTGCCAGCAGTTACAGGACAGGTGATGGCTACACCTTC | CASSYRTGDGYTF
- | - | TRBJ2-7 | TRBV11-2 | TGTGCCAGCAGCTACAGCGGGACAGGATTCTACGAGCAGTACTTC | CASSYSGTGFYEQYF
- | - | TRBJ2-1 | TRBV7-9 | TGTGCCAGCTCCCGAACTGGAGGGAGAAATGAGCAGTTCTTC | CASSRTGGRNEQFF
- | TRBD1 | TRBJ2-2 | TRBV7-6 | TGTGCCAGCAGCCCCGACAGGGATGCCGGGGAGCTGTTTTTT | CASSPDRDAGELFF
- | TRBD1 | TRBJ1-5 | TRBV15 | TGTGCCACCAGCAGATCTACAGGGGGCAATCAGCCCCAGCATTTT | CATSRSTGGNQPQHF
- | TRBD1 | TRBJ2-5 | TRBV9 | TGTGCCAGCAGCCCCCACCACAGGGGGGAAGAGACCCAGTACTTC | CASSPHHRGEETQYF
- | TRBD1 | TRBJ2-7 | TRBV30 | TGTGCCTGGATGCGGCAGACAGGGGTAGACGAGCAGTACTTC | CAWMRQTGVDEQYF
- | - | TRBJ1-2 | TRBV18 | TGTGCCAGCTCAAGTGGACAGTTAAACTATGGCTACACCTTC | CASSSGQLNYGYTF
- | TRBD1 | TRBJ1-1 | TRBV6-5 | TGTGCCAGCAGTTACAGGACAGGGGAAACTGAAGCTTTCTTT | CASSYRTGETEAFF
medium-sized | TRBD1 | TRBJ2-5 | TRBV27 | TGTGCCAGCAGCGAGAGGGACAGTCAAGAGACCCAGTACTTC | CASSERDSQETQYF
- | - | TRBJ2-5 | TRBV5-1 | TGCGCCAGCAGCGGAACTGGCGGGGGCACCCGGGAGACCCAGTACTTC | CASSGTGGGTRETQYF
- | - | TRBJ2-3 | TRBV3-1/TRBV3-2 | TGTGCCAGCAGCCGAAATACGGGGGGCCCGGGAGATACGCAGTATTTT | CASSRNTGGPGDTQYF
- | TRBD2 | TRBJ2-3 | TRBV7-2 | TGTGCCAGCAGAGTCAGCGGGGTAGATACGCAGTATTTT | CASRVSGVDTQYF
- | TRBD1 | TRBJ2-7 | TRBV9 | TGTGCCAGCTCGAAAAGGGACGGGACAGGGGTTTTCGAGCAGTACTTC | CASSKRDGTGVFEQYF
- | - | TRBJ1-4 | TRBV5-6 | TGTGCCAGCAGCTTGGGAGGGCTTACCGAAAAACTGTTTTTT | CASSLGGLTEKLFF
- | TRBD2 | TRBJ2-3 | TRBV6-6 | TGTGCCAGCAGTCTACTAGCGAAGGGCACAGATACGCAGTATTTT | CASSLLAKGTDTQYF
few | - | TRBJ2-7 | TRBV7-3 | TGTGCCAGCAGCGAACTACTAGTAACCGAGCAGTACTTC | CASSELLVTEQYF
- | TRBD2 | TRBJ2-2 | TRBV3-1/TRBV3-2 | TGTGCCAGCAGCCCGGTCCCGGGACTAGCGAACACCGGGGAGCTGTTTTTT | CASSPVPGLANTGELFF
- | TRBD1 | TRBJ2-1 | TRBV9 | TGTGCCAGCAGCGTAAGAGGGGGCTGGGAGCAGTTCTTC | CASSVRGGWEQFF
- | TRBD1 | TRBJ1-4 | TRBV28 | TGTGCCAGCAGTCAACAGGGGCTTAATGAAAAACTGTTTTTT | CASSQQGLNEKLFF
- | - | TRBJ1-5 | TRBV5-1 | TGCGCCAGCAGCTTGGGGGCAGATCAGCCCCAGCATTTT | CASSLGADQPQHF
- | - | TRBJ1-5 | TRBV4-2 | TGTGCCAGCAGCCAAGATTCGGGCAGGGGCCGGCCGCAGCCCCAGCATTTT | CASSQDSGRGRPQPQHF
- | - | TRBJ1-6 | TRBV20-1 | TGCAGTGCTAGTGTGCGTGGCTCCTATAATTCACCCCTCCACTTT | CSASVRGSYNSPLHF
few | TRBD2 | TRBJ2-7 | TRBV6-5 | TGTGCCAGCAGCCGCACTAGCGGGGGGATCTACGAGCAGTACTTC | CASSRTSGGIYEQYF
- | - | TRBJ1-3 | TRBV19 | TGTGCCAGTAGTATCTCGGGTAGAAGCCTTGGAAACACCATATATTTT | CASSISGRSLGNTIYF
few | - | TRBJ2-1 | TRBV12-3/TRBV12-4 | TGTGCCAGCAGTTTATTGGAGGCTGAGCAGTTCTTC | CASSLLEAEQFF
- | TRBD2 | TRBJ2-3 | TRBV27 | TGTGCCAGCAGTTCCCCACCGGGACTAGCTAGAGATACGCAGTATTTT | CASSSPPGLARDTQYF
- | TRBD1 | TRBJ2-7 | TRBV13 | TGTGCCAGCAGCTCCCAGACAGGGTATAACGAGCAGTACTTC | CASSSQTGYNEQYF
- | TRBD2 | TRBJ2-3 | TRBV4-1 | TGCGCCAGCAGCCTTGGACTAGCGGGAGTTCTTGTCCGTGATACGCAGTATTTT | CASSLGLAGVLVRDTQYF
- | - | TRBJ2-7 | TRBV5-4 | TGTGCCAGCAGCCTCCTAGTCGCCAACGAGCAGTACTTC | CASSLLVANEQYF
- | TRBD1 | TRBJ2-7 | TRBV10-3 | TGTGCCATTGGACAGGGGGGTGACTACGAGCAGTACTTC | CAIGQGGDYEQYF
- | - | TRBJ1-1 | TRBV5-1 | TGCGCCAGCAGCCCCGCGTTGCAGGGGCCCCGGAACACTGAAGCTTTCTTT | CASSPALQGPRNTEAFF
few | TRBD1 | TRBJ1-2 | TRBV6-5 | TGTGCCGGCAGACAGGGAAGCTATGGCTACACCTTC | CAGRQGSYGYTF
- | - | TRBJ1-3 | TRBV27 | TGTGCCAGCAGTTACTCCGGGGGCTCTGGAAACACCATATATTTT | CASSYSGGSGNTIYF
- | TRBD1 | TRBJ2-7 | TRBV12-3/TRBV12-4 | TGTGCCAGCAGTTCCGGACAGGGGTACGAGCAGTACTTC | CASSSGQGYEQYF
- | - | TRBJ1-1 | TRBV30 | TGTGCCTGGGTTGGAGGGGTGAACACTGAAGCTTTCTTT | CAWVGGVNTEAFF
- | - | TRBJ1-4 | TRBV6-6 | TGTGCCAGCAAGCCCCATGAGGTGATTAATGAAAAACTGTTTTTT | CASKPHEVINEKLFF
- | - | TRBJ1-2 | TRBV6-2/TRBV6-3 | TGTGCCAGCAGTTCAGAACAGCTCCCCTATGGCTACACCTTC | CASSSEQLPYGYTF
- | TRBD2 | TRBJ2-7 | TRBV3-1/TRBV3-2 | TGTGCCAGCAGCCAAGATAGCGGGGGGTCCCACGAGCAGTACTTC | CASSQDSGGSHEQYF
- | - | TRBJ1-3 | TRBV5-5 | TGTGCCAGCAGCTTGGAGGCAGGGCAGGGAAACACCATATATTTT | CASSLEAGQGNTIYF
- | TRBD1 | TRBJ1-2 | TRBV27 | TGTGCCAGCAGTCGAGCCGGGACAGGGGACTACTATGGCTACACCTTC | CASSRAGTGDYYGYTF
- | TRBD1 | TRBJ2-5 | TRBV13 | TGTGCCAGCAGCTTTCGTCGGACAGGGGCAGAGACCCAGTACTTC | CASSFRRTGAETQYF
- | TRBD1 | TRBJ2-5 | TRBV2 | TGTGCCAGCAGTTCAAGGGAGACAGGGACGGGGGAGACCCAGTACTTC | CASSSRETGTGETQYF
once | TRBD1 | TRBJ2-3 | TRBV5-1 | TGCGCCAGCAGTCCACTGACAGGGGGAATAAGAGATACGCAGTATTTT | CASSPLTGGIRDTQYF
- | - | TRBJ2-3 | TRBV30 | TGTGCCTGGAGTTTAGCGGCCCTAACAGATACGCAGTATTTT | CAWSLAALTDTQYF
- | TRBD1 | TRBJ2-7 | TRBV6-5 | TGTGCCAGCAGTCCCGGGACAGCTTCCTACGAGCAGTACTTC | CASSPGTASYEQYF